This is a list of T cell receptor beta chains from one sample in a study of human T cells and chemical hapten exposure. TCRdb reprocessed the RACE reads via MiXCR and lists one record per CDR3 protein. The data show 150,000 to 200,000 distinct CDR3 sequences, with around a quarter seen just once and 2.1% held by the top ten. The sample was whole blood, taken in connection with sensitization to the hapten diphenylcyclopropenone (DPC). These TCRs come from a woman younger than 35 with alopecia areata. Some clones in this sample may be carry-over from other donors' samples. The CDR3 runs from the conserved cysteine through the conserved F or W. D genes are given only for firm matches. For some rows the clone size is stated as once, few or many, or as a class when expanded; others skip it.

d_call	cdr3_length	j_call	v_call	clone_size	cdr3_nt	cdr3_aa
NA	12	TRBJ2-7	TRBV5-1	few	TGCGCCAGCAGTCTTTCGACGGACGAGCAGTACTTC	CASSLSTDEQYF
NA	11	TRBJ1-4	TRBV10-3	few	TGTGCCATCGGCAACGATGAAAAACTGTTTTTT	CAIGNDEKLFF
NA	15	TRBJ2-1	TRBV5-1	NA	TGCGCCAGCAGCTTCCAGGGGTCTGCCTACAATGAGCAGTTCTTC	CASSFQGSAYNEQFF
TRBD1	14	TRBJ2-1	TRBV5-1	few	TGCGCCAGCAGCCACGGACAGGGGGCCAATGAGCAGTTCTTC	CASSHGQGANEQFF
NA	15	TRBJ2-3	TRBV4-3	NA	TGCGCCAGCAGCCAAGGGCAGACCCTCGGGGATACGCAGTATTTT	CASSQGQTLGDTQYF
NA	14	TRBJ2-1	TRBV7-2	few	TGTGCCAGCAGCTCCCCAGGCTCCTACAATGAGCAGTTCTTC	CASSSPGSYNEQFF
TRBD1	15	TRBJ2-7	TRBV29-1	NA	TGCAGCGGGACCGCCCCGGGACAGGAGTCCTACGAGCAGTACTTC	CSGTAPGQESYEQYF
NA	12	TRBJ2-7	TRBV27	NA	TGTGCCAGCGGGCAGCCAACCTACGAGCAGTACTTC	CASGQPTYEQYF
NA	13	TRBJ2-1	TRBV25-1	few	TGTGCCAGCATTGCGGGTTACTACAATGAGCAGTTCTTC	CASIAGYYNEQFF
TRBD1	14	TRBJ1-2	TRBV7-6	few	TGTGCCAGCAGCTCCTACGACAGGGGGAAGGGCTACACCTTC	CASSSYDRGKGYTF
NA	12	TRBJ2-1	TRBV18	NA	TGTGCCAGCTCACCTCCTGGCGATGAGCAGTTCTTC	CASSPPGDEQFF
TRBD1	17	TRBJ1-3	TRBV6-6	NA	TGTGCCAGCAGTTACTCGACAGGGCCAGACTCTGGAAACACCATATATTTT	CASSYSTGPDSGNTIYF
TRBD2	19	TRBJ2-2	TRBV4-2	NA	TGTGCCAGCAGCCGCAAAGGACTAGCGGGGGATACGAACACCGGGGAGCTGTTTTTT	CASSRKGLAGDTNTGELFF
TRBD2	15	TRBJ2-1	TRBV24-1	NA	TGTGCCACCAGTGATCCGGGACTAGCAGACAATGAGCAGTTCTTC	CATSDPGLADNEQFF
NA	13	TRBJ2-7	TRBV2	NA	TGTGCCAGCACCCAAGTGCCGGTGGACGAGCAGTACTTC	CASTQVPVDEQYF
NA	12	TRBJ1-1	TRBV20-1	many	TGCAGTCTCTGGGCAGGGCGTCCTGAAGCTTTCTTT	CSLWAGRPEAFF
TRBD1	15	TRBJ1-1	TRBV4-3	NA	TGCGCCAGCAGCCAAGATCGGGACAGAAACACTGAAGCTTTCTTT	CASSQDRDRNTEAFF
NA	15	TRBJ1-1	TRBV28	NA	TGTGCCAGCAGTTTACCCAGGGGACGGAACACTGAAGCTTTCTTT	CASSLPRGRNTEAFF
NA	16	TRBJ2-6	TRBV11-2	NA	TGTGCCAGCAGCTCCGGGTCCTACTCTGGGGCCAACGTCCTGACTTTC	CASSSGSYSGANVLTF
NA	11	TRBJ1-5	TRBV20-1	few	TGCAGACCAACAGGGAATCAGCCCCAGCATTTT	CRPTGNQPQHF
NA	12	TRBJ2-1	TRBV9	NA	TGTGCCAGCGGGGGAAAATACAATGAGCAGTTCTTC	CASGGKYNEQFF
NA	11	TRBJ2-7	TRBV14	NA	TGTGCCAGCAGCCTCTGGTGGGAGCAGTACTTC	CASSLWWEQYF
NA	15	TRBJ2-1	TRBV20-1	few	TGCAGTGCTCCCCCGGACCGGGCCTCTGGGGGTGAGCAGTTCTTC	CSAPPDRASGGEQFF
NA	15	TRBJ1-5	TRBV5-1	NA	TGCGCCAGCAGCCGAGATCCCGACAGATCCCAGCCCCAGCATTTT	CASSRDPDRSQPQHF
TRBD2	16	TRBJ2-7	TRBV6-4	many	TGTGCCAGCAGTGACACCTCGGGGAGGGGTAGTAACGAGCAGTACTTC	CASSDTSGRGSNEQYF
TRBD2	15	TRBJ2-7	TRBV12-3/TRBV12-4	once	TGTGCCAGCAGAAGGGGACTAGCGGGGCCCTACGAGCAGTACTTC	CASRRGLAGPYEQYF